This TCR beta chain was observed in a study of CD8+CD57+ T cells in acquired aplastic anemia. The V segment lost 8 bases and the J segment 6 bases; nucleotides outside the gene matches: 9. CDR3 length: 15 amino acids. Germline V gene lookup returns CDR1 MNHEY and CDR2 SVGEGT. Genomic DNA, serving as template, underwent TCR beta VDJ and CDR3 profiling. From the reads, TCRdb called clonotypes with MiXCR, one entry per CDR3 protein. The repertoire holds 150,000 to 200,000 distinct CDR3 sequences, with less than 60% as singletons. Selection for sequencing was limited to patients who had shown CD8+CD57+ cell expansion by flow cytometry.

The TCR was taken from a human donor with aplastic anemia. The sample consisted of sorted CD4+, CD8+, or CD8+CD57+ T cells (not recorded which) from PBMCs. V usage is TRBV6-2 or TRBV6-3 and J usage is TRBJ2-7; TRBD2 matches 14 bases. CDR3 protein: CASGTGLAGVSEQYF. The CDR3 nucleotides are TGTGCCAGCGGAACGGGACTAGCGGGAGTCTCCGAGCAGTACTTC.